The present entry profiles one T cell receptor (beta chain) with its context. The target antigen is unknown. Per sample, a minimum of 6.5 million PBMCs were isolated. A second PCR, run for roughly 7 to 11 cycles, used a sample-barcoded 5' primer plus a J-beta primer mix. A minimum of 3 million CDR3-containing paired-end reads was obtained for each sample. Each CDR3 protein is one row after TCRdb ran MiXCR on the 5' RACE reads. Of hundreds of thousands of distinct CDR3 sequences in the sample, approximately 30% were seen once. These data belong to a study of blood T cells in healthy people across ages. Study-wide findings and caveats: PBMCs left unsorted prevented a conclusive naive versus antigen-experienced comparison. The percentage of naive T cells correlated strongly with TCR beta diversity.

V shed 2 bases and J shed 9 bases, with 8 bases lying between them. This CDR3 has 13 residues. Germline V gives CDR1 MNHEY, CDR2 SMNVEV (reference sequence). This clonotype was obtained from a woman of 80 years or more in good health. The genes are TRBV27 and TRBJ1-6; D is unresolved. The material sequenced was blood. The CDR3 DNA reads TGTGCCAGCAGTTTAACCCTTGCTTCACCCCTCCACTTT. This translates into CASSLTLASPLHF.